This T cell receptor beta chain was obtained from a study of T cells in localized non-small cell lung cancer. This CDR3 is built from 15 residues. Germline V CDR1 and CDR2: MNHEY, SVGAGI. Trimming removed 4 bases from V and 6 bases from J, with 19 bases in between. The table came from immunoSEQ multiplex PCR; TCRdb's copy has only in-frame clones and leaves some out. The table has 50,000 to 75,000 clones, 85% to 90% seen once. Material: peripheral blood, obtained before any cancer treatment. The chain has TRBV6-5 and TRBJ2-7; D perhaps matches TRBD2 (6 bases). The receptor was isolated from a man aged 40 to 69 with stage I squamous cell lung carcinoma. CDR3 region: CASSSAIRERGEQYF. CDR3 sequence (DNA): TGTGCCAGCAGTTCCGCCATTCGGGAGAGGGGCGAGCAGTACTTC.